The 6 T cell receptor beta chains given below trace back to one sample, sequenced in a study of cytomegalovirus exposure and HLA in healthy donors. Using immunoSEQ multiplex PCR, the repertoire was profiled, and TCRdb retains in-frame clones only, with some absent. The profile shows approximately 120,000 clones, roughly 90% of them singletons. Sequencing input: PBMCs. The receptors stem from a woman in her late teens or twenties in good health and CMV-seronegative.

The chain links TRBV14 to TRBJ1-6, with 7 positions matching TRBD1. Germline CDR1 is SGHDN and CDR2 is FVKESK. CDR3 length: 18 amino acids. Unmatched junction bases numbered 6, after V lost 0 bases and J lost 1 base. The CDR3 loop reads CASSQEEGGLSYNSPLHF. CDR3 DNA: TGTGCCAGCAGCCAAGAAGAAGGGGGCCTTTCCTATAATTCACCCCTCCACTTT. The whole variable domain, remainder taken from reference TRBV14 and TRBJ1-6, is EAGVTQFPSHSVIEKGQTVTLRCDPISGHDNLYWYRRVMGKEIKFLLHFVKESKQDESGMPNNRFLAERTGGTYSTLKVQPAELEDSGVYFCASSQEEGGLSYNSPLHFGNGTRLTVT.

V usage is TRBV5-4 and J usage is TRBJ2-7, with a tentative D call TRBD1 (6 bases). The CDR3 spans 14 residues. CDR1 and CDR2 from the germline V gene are SGHNT and YYREEE (reference sequence). V lost 5 bases to trimming and J lost 4 bases, with 16 bases between them. The CDR3 region is CASSATRGLYEQYF. The CDR3 nucleotides are TGTGCCAGCAGTGCCACCAGGGGTTTATACGAGCAGTACTTC.

Here the CDR3 reads CASSHGQGINSPLHF. Here the CDR3 DNA reads TGTGCCAGCAGCCACGGACAGGGGATCAATTCACCCCTCCACTTT. V usage is TRBV14 and J usage is TRBJ1-6, with 9 bases lining up with TRBD1. V lost 3 bases, J lost 7 bases, and 4 bases stayed unmatched. There are 15 residues in the CDR3. CDR1 SGHDN and CDR2 FVKESK come from the germline V gene.

The V call is TRBV6-5, the J call TRBJ2-3; possibly TRBD2 for D (7 bases). V lost 5 bases to trimming and J lost 2 bases, with 14 bases between them. Germline V lookup: CDR1 MNHEY, CDR2 SVGAGI. The CDR3 spans 15 residues. The CDR3, as DNA: TGTGCCAGCAGTAGGGGGGGGCATGTCACAGATACGCAGTATTTT. This sequence encodes CASSRGGHVTDTQYF.

This rearrangement joins TRBV5-4 to TRBJ2-6, with a tentative D call TRBD2 (6 bases). The germline CDR1 and CDR2 sequences are SGHNT and YYREEE (reference sequence). The CDR3 has 19 amino acids. Trimming stripped 4 bases from V and 0 bases from J, with 20 bases between. The CDR3, as DNA: TGTGCCAGCAGCGAATTCCCGGGACTCATTAACTCTGGGGCCAACGTCCTGACTTTC. As protein: CASSEFPGLINSGANVLTF.

The rearrangement joins TRBV9 to TRBJ1-4, with 7 positions matching TRBD1. Germline values: CDR1 SGDLS, CDR2 YYNGEE. V gave up 0 bases and J gave up 4 bases; unmatched junction bases: 3. The CDR3 has 15 residues. Here the CDR3 DNA reads TGTGCCAGCAGCGTAGGTAACAGGGGTAATGAAAAACTGTTTTTT. Translated: CASSVGNRGNEKLFF.